This T cell receptor (beta chain) was sequenced in a study of identical twins. This clonotype showed up just a few times. This CDR3 region has 13 residues. Trimming left V 4 bases short and J 5 bases short, with 9 bases between. Germline loops: CDR1 KGHSH, CDR2 LQKENI. Template switching, a step in the protocol, added a universal primer site, and cDNA carried unique molecular identifiers. One entry per CDR3 protein results from TCRdb running MiXCR on the 5' RACE reads. The profile shows about 500,000 distinct CDR3 sequences, approximately 15% of them singletons. This same sample was also taken into another study, of yellow fever vaccine responses in identical twins.

The specimen was CD4+ T cells sorted from blood. The receptor was derived from a woman under 30 in good health. The rearrangement links TRBV18 to TRBJ2-1; no firm D call. CDR3 bases: TGTGCCAGCTCACTACAGATAAACAATGAGCAGTTCTTC. Its protein is CASSLQINNEQFF.